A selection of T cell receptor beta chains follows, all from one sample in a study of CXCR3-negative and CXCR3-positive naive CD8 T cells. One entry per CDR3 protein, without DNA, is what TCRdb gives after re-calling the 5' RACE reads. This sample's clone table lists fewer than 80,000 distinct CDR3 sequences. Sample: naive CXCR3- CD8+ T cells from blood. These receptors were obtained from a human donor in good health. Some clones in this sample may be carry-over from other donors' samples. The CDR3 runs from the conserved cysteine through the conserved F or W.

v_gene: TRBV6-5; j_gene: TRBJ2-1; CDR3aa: CATSGLAGGSYNEQFF
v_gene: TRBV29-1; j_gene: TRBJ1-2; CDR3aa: CSAGTGVGYTF
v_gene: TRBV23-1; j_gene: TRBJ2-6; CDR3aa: CARHRQGIGAGANVLTF
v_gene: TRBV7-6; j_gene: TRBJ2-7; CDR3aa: CASSLAPGTGVEQYF
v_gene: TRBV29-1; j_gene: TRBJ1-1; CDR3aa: CSVLGTRYTEAFF
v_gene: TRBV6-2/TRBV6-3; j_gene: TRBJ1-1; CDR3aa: CASSYYSGATEAFF
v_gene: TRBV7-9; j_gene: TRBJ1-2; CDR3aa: CASSFGGYGYTF
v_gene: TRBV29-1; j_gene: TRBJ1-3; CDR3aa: CSVKWGTGNTIYF
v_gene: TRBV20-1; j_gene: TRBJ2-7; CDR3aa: CSASGTGAYEQYF
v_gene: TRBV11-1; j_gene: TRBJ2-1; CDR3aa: CASSLVAGSYNEQFF
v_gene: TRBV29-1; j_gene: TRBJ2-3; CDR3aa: CSVERPDRGPDTQYF
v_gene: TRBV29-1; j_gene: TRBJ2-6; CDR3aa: CSVEVYRGRDNVLTF
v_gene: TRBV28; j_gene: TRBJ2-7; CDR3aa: CASSGTESSYEQYF